This T cell receptor beta chain was obtained from a study of radiotherapy plus CTLA-4 blockade in lung cancer. V lost 4 bases to trimming and J lost 0 bases, with 23 bases between them. Per germline, CDR1 SGHNT and CDR2 YYREEE (reference sequence). This CDR3 is built from 19 residues. Here immunoSEQ multiplex PCR was the method, and the copy in TCRdb shows in-frame clones only, minus some. The sample comprises 80,000 to 100,000 clones, 75% to 85% of which are singletons, and 3% to 3.5% rests with the top ten. The J gene is TRBJ1-3, the V gene TRBV5-4; the D gene is possibly TRBD1 (6 bases). The receptor comes from a human donor with non-small cell lung cancer who had a partial response to radiotherapy plus ipilimumab. This specimen consisted of peripheral blood, obtained from a patient treated with radiotherapy plus ipilimumab. The CDR3 coding sequence is TGTGCCAGCAGCCAAGAGGGGGTGGGCGCACGGCTCTCTGGAAACACCATATATTTT. This sequence encodes CASSQEGVGARLSGNTIYF.